The TCR beta chain under discussion was sequenced for a study of blood T cell repertoires in COVID-19. Study-wide background: Sites in the United States, Italy and Spain provided acute and convalescent COVID-19 samples.

Source study methods: Reference gene primer amplification gave estimated nucleated cell counts. The repertoire was sequenced with immunoSEQ multiplex PCR; TCRdb's copy has only in-frame clones and lacks some. For V, J and clone size, that table is used; D and trimming come from the DNA. The table records 100,000 or so clones, roughly 81% of them present only once. Trimming stripped 0 bases from V and 0 bases from J, with 15 bases between. This CDR3 is 18 amino acids long. Germline V gene sequence: CDR1 PRHDT, CDR2 FYEKMQ (reference sequence). This chain uses TRBV13 with TRBJ2-1; D perhaps matches TRBD1 (6 bases). The sequenced sample consisted of peripheral blood. This TCR was sampled from a woman aged 65 to 85 with acute or convalescent COVID-19. The CDR3 region has the DNA TGTGCCAGCAGCTTAGGCCTTGGGGGCCGGAGCTCCTACAATGAGCAGTTCTTC. Its translation: CASSLGLGGRSSYNEQFF. Supplemented by reference TRBV13 and TRBJ2-1, the full variable domain reads AAGVIQSPRHLIKEKRETATLKCYPIPRHDTVYWYQQGPGQDPQFLISFYEKMQSDKGSIPDRFSAQQFSDYHSELNMSSLELGDSALYFCASSLGLGGRSSYNEQFFGPGTRLTVL.